This passage covers 27 T cell receptor beta chains from one sample sequenced in a study of radiation and T cells in renal cell carcinoma (dated by TCRdb to 2018 to 2021). The sample's time point label, decoded: baseline pretreatment blood. Reading the label with the study, this specimen's treatment or condition is: 15 Gy SBRT to primary tumor, nephrectomy 4 weeks later. Libraries came from the immunoSEQ multiplex PCR assay. This is the immuneACCESS table as TCRdb keeps it, with only in-frame sequences that have V and J called. A part of the clones is gone; compared with another copy, unresolved V genes explain less than half, and the rest is unexplained. In all, the sample holds 100,000 or so clones, and approximately 86% of those were seen once. The top ten hold 7% to 9% of the sample. The sequenced sample was blood, obtained from a patient whose treatment included radiotherapy and nephrectomy. These TCRs come from a man aged 45-65 years with renal cell carcinoma.

The gene calls are TRBV19 and TRBJ1-5; 7 bases align to TRBD1. J gave up 2 bases and V 5 bases, and 3 bases lay outside the gene matches. Germline V gene lookup returns CDR1 LNHDA and CDR2 SQIVND (reference sequence). The CDR3 is 14 amino acids. The CDR3 nucleotides are TGTGCCAGTAGTGCGGGGACAGGCAATCAGCCCCAGCATTTT. Its translation: CASSAGTGNQPQHF.

This clone has just one count. V and J are TRBV9 and TRBJ1-6; no clear D. The CDR3 sequence is 16 residues long. Per germline, CDR1 SGDLS and CDR2 YYNGEE. The V end was cut by 4 bases, the J end by 4 bases, with 15 bases between. The CDR3 DNA reads as TGTGCCAGCAGCCCCCACGACCGGGGTTATAATTCACCCCTCCACTTT. Its translation: CASSPHDRGYNSPLHF.

The rearrangement joins TRBV2 to TRBJ1-6, with 7 positions matching TRBD1. Per the germline V gene, CDR1 is SNHLY and CDR2 is FYNNEI. This CDR3 region has 14 residues. Trimming took 3 bases from V and 9 from J; bases not matched to a gene: 5. The CDR3 DNA follows: TGTGCCAGCAGTGACAGGGGGGACGGTTCACCCCTCCACTTT. Its translation is CASSDRGDGSPLHF.

The V and J genes are TRBV7-2 and TRBJ1-5; 7 nucleotides line up with TRBD1. This CDR3 has 15 residues. The trim removed 5 bases at V and 2 bases at J, leaving 6 bases unmatched. The germline CDR1 and CDR2 sequences are SGHTA and FQGNSA. For the CDR3, the DNA is TGTGCCAGCAGCCAAGACAGGGCGGGCAATCAGCCCCAGCATTTT. Translating gives CASSQDRAGNQPQHF.

This chain connects TRBV5-4 to TRBJ2-1, with 8 bases matching TRBD2. Per the germline V gene, CDR1 is SGHNT and CDR2 is YYREEE (reference sequence). The CDR3 runs to 16 residues. V shed 3 bases, J shed 8 bases, and the junction held 13 bases outside the gene matches. CDR3: CASSSWLAAGGDEQFF. CDR3 in DNA: TGTGCCAGCAGCTCCTGGCTGGCGGCGGGAGGCGATGAGCAGTTCTTC.

V is TRBV28 and J is TRBJ1-3; no reliable D call. The CDR3 totals 15 residues. Germline values: CDR1 MDHEN, CDR2 SYDVKM. Trimming stripped 1 base from V and 0 bases from J, with 7 bases between. The CDR3 here is CASSLSWTSGNTIYF. DNA for the CDR3: TGTGCCAGCAGTTTATCATGGACCTCTGGAAACACCATATATTTT.

The chain uses TRBV11-2 and TRBJ2-1, with 7 bases aligning to TRBD2. This CDR3 has 17 amino acids. After removal of 5 bases from V and 1 base from J, the junction contained 11 bases not matched to a gene. Per the germline V gene, CDR1 is SGHAT and CDR2 is FQNNGV. CDR3 in amino acids: CASSPGRGARSYNEQFF. The CDR3 region has the DNA TGTGCCAGCAGCCCGGGGAGGGGAGCTAGGTCCTACAATGAGCAGTTCTTC.

V and J are TRBV6-5 and TRBJ1-2; perhaps TRBD1 as D (5 bases). From germline, CDR1 is MNHEY and CDR2 SVGAGI. The CDR3 is made up of 15 amino acids. Trimming removed 5 bases from V and 3 bases from J, with 16 bases in between. The CDR3 loop is CASSQSWGGYYGYTF. The CDR3 coding sequence is TGTGCCAGCAGTCAATCTTGGGGGGGGTACTATGGCTACACCTTC.

The chain is built from TRBV28 and TRBJ2-3, with TRBD2 matching 7 bases. The germline V gene has CDR1 MDHEN and CDR2 SYDVKM. J was trimmed by 0 bases and V by 6 bases; bases with no gene match: 6. This CDR3 comprises 15 residues. The CDR3 bases are TGTGCCAGCAGGACGCGCGGGAGCAGCACAGATACGCAGTATTTT. Protein product: CASRTRGSSTDTQYF.

This chain links TRBV27 with TRBJ1-1; perhaps TRBD1 as D (6 bases). The CDR3 runs 11 residues. V shed 4 bases and J shed 11 bases, with 11 bases lying between them. CDR1 is MNHEY and CDR2 is SMNVEV in the germline V gene (reference sequence). CDR3 loop: CASSSQGSAFF. CDR3 sequence (DNA): TGTGCCAGCAGTTCACAGGGTTCGGCTTTCTTT.

This chain links TRBV7-2 with TRBJ2-1, with TRBD2 matching over 9 bases. Germline CDR1 reads SGHTA; CDR2 reads FQGNSA. CDR3 length equals 18 residues. The V and J ends lost 1 base and 5 bases, in that order; junction bases with no gene match: 12. The CDR3 DNA follows: TGTGCCAGCAGCTTAGAGCCACCGGGACTAGCTTCCCACAATGAGCAGTTCTTC. The encoded protein is CASSLEPPGLASHNEQFF. Based on the CDR3 plus reference TRBV7-2 and TRBJ2-1, the full variable domain is GAGVSQSPSNKVTEKGKDVELRCDPISGHTALYWYRQSLGQGLEFLIYFQGNSAPDKSGLPSDRFSAERTGGSVSTLTIQRTQQEDSAVYLCASSLEPPGLASHNEQFFGPGTRLTVL.

V usage is TRBV5-1 and J usage is TRBJ2-1; TRBD2 aligns across 9 bases. Per the germline V gene, CDR1 is SGHRS and CDR2 is YFSETQ. The CDR3 has 17 amino acids. With 4 bases clipped from V and 10 bases from J, the junction kept 18 bases outside the gene matches. CDR3: CASSPDLLAGLPREQFF. Here the CDR3 DNA reads TGCGCCAGCAGCCCAGATTTACTAGCGGGTCTACCTCGGGAGCAGTTCTTC.

The chain carries TRBV9 and TRBJ2-1, with a tentative D call TRBD2 (5 bases). Per the germline V gene, CDR1 is SGDLS and CDR2 is YYNGEE. This CDR3 is 14 amino acids long. V was shortened by 0 bases and J by 10 bases, with 14 bases between the two germline ends. As DNA, the CDR3 is TGTGCCAGCAGCGTAGAGCCCAGCGGCGGGGAGCAGTTCTTC. This translates into CASSVEPSGGEQFF.

The rearrangement uses TRBV7-6 and TRBJ1-1; D gene uncertain. The CDR3 extends over 13 amino acids. Germline V gene sequence: CDR1 SGHVS, CDR2 FNYEAQ. Trimming left V 0 bases short and J 1 base short, with 3 bases between. The chain's CDR3 is CASSLAGNTEAFF. CDR3 sequence (DNA): TGTGCCAGCAGCTTAGCAGGGAACACTGAAGCTTTCTTT.

V and J are TRBV6-6 and TRBJ2-7, with unresolved D. The CDR3 sequence is 11 residues long. Germline values: CDR1 MNHNY, CDR2 SVGAGI (reference sequence). Between the trimmed V and J ends, which lost 4 bases and 6 bases, there was a span of 7 bases. CDR3 region: CASSFRGEQYF. In DNA, the CDR3 is TGTGCCAGCAGTTTCAGAGGCGAGCAGTACTTC.

The V and J genes are TRBV30 and TRBJ1-2, with a tentative D call TRBD1 (6 bases). The CDR3 totals 14 residues. Trimming stripped 3 bases from V and 0 bases from J, with 11 bases between. Germline V gene data show CDR1 as GTSNPN and CDR2 as SVGIG (reference sequence). CDR3 DNA sequence: TGTGCCTGGAGCGCTGGACAGACTAACTATGGCTACACCTTC. This codes for CAWSAGQTNYGYTF.

The J gene is TRBJ2-3, the V gene TRBV2; 7 bases align to TRBD1. The trim removed 1 base at V and 0 bases at J, leaving 1 base unmatched. The CDR3 loop spans 15 amino acids. Germline V gives CDR1 SNHLY, CDR2 FYNNEI. CDR3 in amino acids: CASSEGTGSTDTQYF. As DNA, the CDR3 is TGTGCCAGCAGTGAAGGGACAGGAAGCACAGATACGCAGTATTTT.

The J gene is TRBJ2-1, the V gene TRBV5-4; D ambiguous. Trimming pared 2 bases from V and 4 bases from J, leaving 19 bases between. Germline V lookup: CDR1 SGHNT, CDR2 YYREEE (reference sequence). The CDR3 sequence is 17 residues long. Here the CDR3 reads CASSFETVGTLYNEQFF. The CDR3, as DNA: TGTGCCAGCAGCTTTGAAACAGTGGGAACGCTATACAATGAGCAGTTCTTC.

The chain links TRBV28 to TRBJ1-2, with D maybe TRBD1 (6 bases). The CDR3 runs to 17 residues. Trimming pared 4 bases from V and 5 bases from J, leaving 23 bases between. Looked up from germline, CDR1 is MDHEN and CDR2 is SYDVKM. As DNA, the CDR3 is TGTGCCAGCAGTTCCCACGGTGAGGCAGTTCAGGGGTATGGCTACACCTTC. This translates into CASSSHGEAVQGYGYTF.

The chain has TRBV27 and TRBJ1-1, with 8 positions matching TRBD1. Germline lookup yields CDR1 MNHEY and CDR2 SMNVEV (reference sequence). J gave up 2 bases and V 8 bases, and 10 bases lay outside the gene matches. The CDR3 is 15 residues long. Here the CDR3 reads CASRRTGMRNTEAFF. In DNA, the CDR3 is TGTGCCAGCCGTCGGACAGGGATGCGAAACACTGAAGCTTTCTTT.

This chain joins TRBV5-1 and TRBJ1-1; D is possibly TRBD1 (5 bases). The CDR3 is made up of 15 amino acids. V dropped 0 bases and J dropped 0 bases, with 9 bases sitting between them. CDR1 is SGHRS, CDR2 YFSETQ, per germline. The CDR3, as DNA: TGCGCCAGCAGCTTGGAGGGGATCCTGAACACTGAAGCTTTCTTT. Its translation is CASSLEGILNTEAFF. Full variable domain (remainder filled in from reference TRBV5-1 and TRBJ1-1): KAGVTQTPRYLIKTRGQQVTLSCSPISGHRSVSWYQQTPGQGLQFLFEYFSETQRNKGNFPGRFSGRQFSNSRSEMNVSTLELGDSALYLCASSLEGILNTEAFFGQGTRLTVV.

The CDR3 DNA reads TGTGCCAGCAGACAAACAGGGGCCCGCGGGGAGCTGTTTTTT. This gives the protein CASRQTGARGELFF. The chain links TRBV6-6 to TRBJ2-2; 7 bases agree with TRBD1. Trimming took 6 bases from V and 7 from J; bases not matched to a gene: 8. This CDR3 has 14 amino acids. Germline V gene data show CDR1 as MNHNY and CDR2 as SVGAGI (reference sequence).

This sequence joins TRBV19 and TRBJ1-6; 9 bases line up with TRBD1. This CDR3 comprises 16 residues. J gave up 7 bases and V 6 bases, and 10 bases lay outside the gene matches. CDR1 LNHDA and CDR2 SQIVND come from the germline V gene (reference sequence). In nucleotides, the CDR3 is TGTGCCAGTAGCAAGGGCAGGGACAGGGAGAATTCACCCCTCCACTTT. This translates into CASSKGRDRENSPLHF.

The rearrangement uses TRBV19 and TRBJ1-1; D gene ambiguous. This CDR3 is built from 14 residues. V gave up 4 bases and J gave up 2 bases, with 11 bases separating them. Germline values: CDR1 LNHDA, CDR2 SQIVND (reference sequence). Written as DNA, the CDR3 is TGTGCCAGTAGTACTCAGCTATCTAACACTGAAGCTTTCTTT. It yields the protein CASSTQLSNTEAFF.

This clone was counted once. The gene calls are TRBV5-1 and TRBJ1-4; D unresolved. Trimming cost V 0 bases and J 4 bases, with 7 bases left between them. CDR1 is SGHRS and CDR2 is YFSETQ in the germline V gene. The CDR3 is 14 amino acids. The CDR3 DNA sequence: TGCGCCAGCAGCTTGGGGGCTGTTAATGAAAAACTGTTTTTT. Translation: CASSLGAVNEKLFF. Based on the CDR3 plus reference TRBV5-1 and TRBJ1-4, the full variable domain is KAGVTQTPRYLIKTRGQQVTLSCSPISGHRSVSWYQQTPGQGLQFLFEYFSETQRNKGNFPGRFSGRQFSNSRSEMNVSTLELGDSALYLCASSLGAVNEKLFFGSGTQLSVL.

J is TRBJ1-1 and V is TRBV30, with D tentatively TRBD1 (5 bases). Germline V gene sequence: CDR1 GTSNPN, CDR2 SVGIG (reference sequence). V was clipped by 5 bases and J by 0 bases, with 13 bases between them. CDR3 length: 14 amino acids. The CDR3 sequence is CAWGLDSLNTEAFF. For the CDR3, the DNA is TGTGCCTGGGGACTAGACAGCTTGAACACTGAAGCTTTCTTT.

V is TRBV7-9 and J is TRBJ2-5; D gene ambiguous. This CDR3 comprises 15 residues. Trimming stripped 6 bases from V and 1 base from J, with 15 bases between. Per germline, CDR1 SEHNR and CDR2 FQNEAQ (reference sequence). The DNA of the CDR3 is TGTGCCAGCAGACCTCTGCCCAGACCCCAAGAGACCCAGTACTTC. Translated: CASRPLPRPQETQYF.